These T cell receptor beta chains were read from a single sample in a study of tumor-infiltrating lymphocytes in primary liver carcinoma. TCRdb ran MiXCR on the multiplex PCR reads and lists one entry per CDR3 protein. The table shows 40,000 to 45,000 distinct CDR3 sequences, with approximately 70% occurring only once. The sequenced material came from liver tumor tissue from sampling region 2. These receptor sequences come from a man in his forties with primary liver carcinoma and hepatitis B virus infection. CDR3s include the opening cysteine and the closing phenylalanine or tryptophan. A D gene is named only where the DNA matches it firmly. Part of the rows lack a size; the others show once, few, many or a class for expanded clones.

j_call v_call clone_size d_call cdr3_nt cdr3_aa
TRBJ1-6 TRBV30 many - TGTGCCTGGGTAGGACAGTCTAATAATTCACCCCTCCACTTT CAWVGQSNNSPLHF
TRBJ2-1 TRBV6-5 - TRBD2 TGTGCCAGCACTCGACTAGCGGATTACGGTGAGCAGTTATTC CASTRLADYGEQLF
TRBJ2-7 TRBV6-6 - TRBD1 TGTGCCAGCAGTTTACAGGGGACGTACGAGCAGCACTTT CASSLQGTYEQHF
TRBJ1-2 TRBV6-1 few - TGTGCCATCAATGAGGTTTATGTCTACACCTTC CAINEVYVYTF
TRBJ1-6 TRBV7-8 - - TGTGCCAACAGCCGACCAGGGCTTGGGGATAATCCACCCCTCCACTTT CANSRPGLGDNPPLHF
TRBJ2-1 TRBV5-4 - TRBD2 TGTGCCAGCAACGTTGGAGGCGGGAGCAATGAGCAGTTCTTC CASNVGGGSNEQFF
TRBJ2-5 TRBV6-2/TRBV6-3 - TRBD2 TGTACTAGCTCCTTAGCGGGACGCGAGCAAGAGACCCAGTACTTC CTSSLAGREQETQYF
TRBJ1-1 TRBV2 many TRBD1 TGTGCCAGCAGTGTGACAGGGGGGTCGATTGAAGCTTTCTTT CASSVTGGSIEAFF
TRBJ2-5 TRBV20-1 - - TGCAGTGCTAGATACGGCGGTCAAGAGACCCAGTACTTC CSARYGGQETQYF
TRBJ2-5 TRBV5-1 few - TGCATCAGCAGACAGGAAGAGACCCAGTACTTC CISRQEETQYF
TRBJ2-7 TRBV6-2/TRBV6-3 - - TGTGCCAGCAGAATATCCTCCTACGAGCAGTACTTT CASRISSYEQYF
TRBJ1-6 TRBV30 - - TGTGCCTGGAATGGACAGTCTAATAATTCGCCCCTCCGCTTT CAWNGQSNNSPLRF
TRBJ2-3 TRBV4-2 - TRBD2 TGTGCCAGCAGCCAATGGGCAGCGGGAGGGCCGGTTGGAACAGATACGCAGTATTTT CASSQWAAGGPVGTDTQYF
TRBJ2-5 TRBV10-2 - - TGCGCCAGCAATGGTAGTTCCAGACAGGAGACCAAGTACTTC CASNGSSRQETKYF
TRBJ2-7 TRBV4-3 - - TGCGCCAGCAGCTCCAAGGATAGCACCTACGAACAGTACTTC CASSSKDSTYEQYF
TRBJ2-1 TRBV19 - - TGTGCCAGTCAGGCATACAATGAGCAGTTCTTC CASQAYNEQFF
TRBJ1-1 TRBV6-2/TRBV6-3 few TRBD1 TGTGTCAGCAGTTGGACAGGGGGCAATACTGAAGCTTTCTTT CVSSWTGGNTEAFF
TRBJ2-1 TRBV10-2 - - TGCGCCAGCAGTGACTGGGCTGGCGGGATCAACAATGAGCAGTTCTTC CASSDWAGGINNEQFF
TRBJ2-1 TRBV7-8 - - TGTGCCAGCAGCTTAGCGGGGCTCAGCAATGAGCACTTCTTC CASSLAGLSNEHFF
TRBJ2-5 TRBV6-1 - TRBD1 TGTGCCATCAGGACAGGGGGCTGGGAGACCCAGTACTTC CAIRTGGWETQYF
TRBJ1-5 TRBV11-3 - TRBD1 TGCGCCAGTAGCTTAGATCAGGGGGTGGCACAGCCCCAGCATTTT CASSLDQGVAQPQHF
TRBJ2-5 TRBV12-3/TRBV12-4 - - TGTGCCAGCGGTTTGGGGGGCGGGCGAGAGGCCCAGTACTTC CASGLGGGREAQYF
TRBJ2-7 TRBV11-2 - TRBD1 TGTGTCAGCAGCTTACGATGGACAGGGGAAGATGAGCAGTACTTC CVSSLRWTGEDEQYF
TRBJ2-3 TRBV29-1 - TRBD1 TGCAGCGTTTCCGGGACAGGGGCGCAAGATACACAGTATTTT CSVSGTGAQDTQYF
TRBJ2-3 TRBV10-2 - - TGTGCCAGCAATGTAGACAGCGACACGCAGTATTTT CASNVDSDTQYF
TRBJ2-1 TRBV30 many - TGTGCCGGGGGGACAAATGAGCAGTTCTTC CAGGTNEQFF
TRBJ1-5 TRBV6-5 once - TGTGCCAGCGGGGACGACAGCAATCAGCCCCGGCATTTT CASGDDSNQPRHF
TRBJ1-2 TRBV28 many - TGTGCCACCAGCAACAGCTTCTATGGCTACACCTTC CATSNSFYGYTF
TRBJ1-2 TRBV29-1 - - TGCAGCGTCAAGTCTGGACAGTCGACCTGTGGCTACACCTTC CSVKSGQSTCGYTF
TRBJ2-1 TRBV4-3 once - TGCGGCAGCAGCCAATTCCCCCCCTCGGCGGACAATGAACAGTTCTTC CGSSQFPPSADNEQFF
TRBJ2-3 TRBV2 - - TGTACCAGCAGTGAATTAGAGGCAGATACGCGGTATTTT CTSSELEADTRYF
TRBJ2-1 TRBV12-3/TRBV12-4 - TRBD2 TGTGCCGGCAGCAGAAGCGGGAATGAGCAGTTGTTC CAGSRSGNEQLF
TRBJ2-1 TRBV29-1 - - TGCAGAGATTCTGACAGGACCTACAATGAGCAGTTCTTC CRDSDRTYNEQFF
TRBJ2-5 TRBV12-3/TRBV12-4 - - TGTGCCAGCAACAGGGAGAGCGGGACCCAGTACTTC CASNRESGTQYF
TRBJ2-3 TRBV5-1 - - TGCGCCAGCAGCTTGGACAGTTACTATAGCACAGATACGCAGTATTTT CASSLDSYYSTDTQYF
TRBJ2-3 TRBV6-1 - TRBD2 TGTGCGAGCACTGAAATAGCGGGAGTGAGGACAGATACACAGTATTTT CASTEIAGVRTDTQYF
TRBJ1-3 TRBV4-1 - - TGCGCCAGCAGCCAAGGCCAAGCTAGCTCTGGAAGCACCATATATTTT CASSQGQASSGSTIYF